The T cell receptor (beta chain) under discussion was sequenced for a study of CD8+CD57+ T cells in acquired aplastic anemia. This CDR3 has 17 amino acids. Germline CDR1 LNHNV, CDR2 YYDKDF (reference sequence). Trimming shortened V by 1 base and J by 6 bases, and 21 bases separated the two germline ends. Genomic DNA provided the template from which TCR beta VDJ and CDR3 profiles were obtained. TCRdb re-derived calls from the reads in MiXCR, one entry per CDR3 protein. The repertoire holds fewer than 250,000 distinct CDR3 sequences, approximately 45% seen once, with less than 9% in the top ten. Whoever was chosen for sequencing had shown CD8+CD57+ cell expansion by flow cytometry.

Sample: sorted CD4+, CD8+, or CD8+CD57+ T cells (not recorded which) from PBMCs. The chain has TRBV15 and TRBJ1-2; tentative D call: TRBD1 (6 bases). The sequence was obtained from a human donor with aplastic anemia. The CDR3 reads CATSRAGEGGGEDGYTF. The CDR3 DNA reads as TGTGCCACCAGCAGAGCCGGCGAGGGGGGAGGGGAAGATGGCTACACCTTC.